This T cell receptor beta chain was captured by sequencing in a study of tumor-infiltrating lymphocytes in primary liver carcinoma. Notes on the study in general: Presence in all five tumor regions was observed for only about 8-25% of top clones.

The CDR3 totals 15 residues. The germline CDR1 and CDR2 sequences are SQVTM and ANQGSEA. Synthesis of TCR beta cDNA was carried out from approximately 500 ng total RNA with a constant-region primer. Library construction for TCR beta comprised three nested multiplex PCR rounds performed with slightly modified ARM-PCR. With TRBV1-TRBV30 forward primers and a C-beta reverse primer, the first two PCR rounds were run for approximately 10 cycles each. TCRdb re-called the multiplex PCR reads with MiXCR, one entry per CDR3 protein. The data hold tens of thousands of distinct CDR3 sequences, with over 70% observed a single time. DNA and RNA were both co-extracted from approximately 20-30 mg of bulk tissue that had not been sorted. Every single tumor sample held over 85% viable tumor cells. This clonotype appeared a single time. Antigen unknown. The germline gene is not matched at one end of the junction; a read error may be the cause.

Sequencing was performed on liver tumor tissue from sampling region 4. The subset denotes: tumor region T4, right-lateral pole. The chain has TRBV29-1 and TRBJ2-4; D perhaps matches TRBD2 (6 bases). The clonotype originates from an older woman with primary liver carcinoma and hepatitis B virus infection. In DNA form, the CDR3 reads TGCAGCGTTGAAGCTCATGGGAGGACTAAAAACATTCAGTGCTTC. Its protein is CSVEAHGRTKNIQCF.